The clone carrying this T cell receptor (beta chain) has a single count. This sample is part of a study of glioma-infiltrating T cells. This CDR3 has 14 amino acids. Losses at the gene ends were 6 bases for V and 3 bases for J; bases not matched to a gene: 3. CDR1 is SGHNT and CDR2 is YYREEE in the germline V gene (reference sequence). TCR alpha and beta CDR3 regions were amplified from RNA using iRepertoire nested multiplex PCR. TCRdb processed the multiplex PCR reads anew with MiXCR; each CDR3 protein has one entry. The table has about 410,000 distinct CDR3 sequences, 41% seen once. Sequenced sample: glioma tissue, nonneoplastic brain tissue, or PBMCs (not recorded which). The chain links TRBV5-4 to TRBJ2-1; 10 nucleotides agree with TRBD1. The receptor's source is a human donor with low-grade glioma or glioblastoma, undergoing nonglioma brain surgery, or in good health (not recorded which). CDR3 sequence reads: CASKGTGVYNEQFF. As DNA, the CDR3 is TGTGCCAGCAAGGGGACAGGGGTCTACAATGAGCAGTTCTTC.